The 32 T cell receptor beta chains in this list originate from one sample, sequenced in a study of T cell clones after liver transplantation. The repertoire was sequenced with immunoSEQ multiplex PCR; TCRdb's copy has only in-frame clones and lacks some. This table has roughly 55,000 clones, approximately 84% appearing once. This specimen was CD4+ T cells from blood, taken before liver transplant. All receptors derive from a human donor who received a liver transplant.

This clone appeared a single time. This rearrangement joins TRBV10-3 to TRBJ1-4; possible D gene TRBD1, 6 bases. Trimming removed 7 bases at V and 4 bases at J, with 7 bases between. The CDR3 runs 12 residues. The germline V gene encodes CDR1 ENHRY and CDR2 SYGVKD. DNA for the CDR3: TGTGCCATCAAGGACAGTAATGAAAAACTGTTTTTT. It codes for CAIKDSNEKLFF.

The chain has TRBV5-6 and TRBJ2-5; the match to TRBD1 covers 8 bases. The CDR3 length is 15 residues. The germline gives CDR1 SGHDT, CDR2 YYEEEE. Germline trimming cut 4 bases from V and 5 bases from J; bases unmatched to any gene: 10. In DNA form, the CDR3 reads TGTGCCAGCAGCCGAAGACAGGGGCAGGCGGAGACCCAGTACTTC. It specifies CASSRRQGQAETQYF.

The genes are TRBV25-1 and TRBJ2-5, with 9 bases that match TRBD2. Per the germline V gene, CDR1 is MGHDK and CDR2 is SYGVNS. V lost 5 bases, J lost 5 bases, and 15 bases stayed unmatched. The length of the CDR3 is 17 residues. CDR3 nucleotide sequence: TGTGCCAGCAGTTCTCAGGCTGCGGGAGGGGTGTTGGAGACCCAGTACTTC. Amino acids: CASSSQAAGGVLETQYF. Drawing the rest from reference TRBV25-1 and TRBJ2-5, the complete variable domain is EADIYQTPRYLVIGTGKKITLECSQTMGHDKMYWYQQDPGMELHLIHYSYGVNSTEKGDLSSESTVSRIRTEHFPLTLESARPSHTSQYLCASSSQAAGGVLETQYFGPGTRLLVL.

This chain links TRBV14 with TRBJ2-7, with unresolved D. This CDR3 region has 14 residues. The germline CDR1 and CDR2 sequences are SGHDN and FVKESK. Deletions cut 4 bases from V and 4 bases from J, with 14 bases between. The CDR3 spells CASSPAGKRYEQYF. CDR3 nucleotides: TGTGCCAGCAGCCCAGCTGGGAAAAGGTACGAGCAGTACTTC.

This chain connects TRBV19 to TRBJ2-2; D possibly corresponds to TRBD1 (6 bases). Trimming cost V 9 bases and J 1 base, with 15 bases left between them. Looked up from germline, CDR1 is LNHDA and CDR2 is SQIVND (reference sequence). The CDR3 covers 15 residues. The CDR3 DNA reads TGTGCCAGCCATAAAGACAGGAGGAACACCGGGGAGCTGTTTTTT. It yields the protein CASHKDRRNTGELFF.

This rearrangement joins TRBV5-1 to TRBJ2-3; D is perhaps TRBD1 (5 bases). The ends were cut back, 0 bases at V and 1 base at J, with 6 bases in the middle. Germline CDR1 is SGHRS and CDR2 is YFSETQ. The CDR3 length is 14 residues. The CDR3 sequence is CASSLEGGTDTQYF. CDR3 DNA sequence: TGCGCCAGCAGCTTGGAAGGGGGCACAGATACGCAGTATTTT.

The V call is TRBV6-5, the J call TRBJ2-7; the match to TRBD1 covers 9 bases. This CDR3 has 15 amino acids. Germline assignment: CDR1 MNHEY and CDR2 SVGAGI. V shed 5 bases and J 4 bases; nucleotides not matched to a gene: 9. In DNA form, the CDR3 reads TGTGCCAGCAGTGCACAGGGGGCGGCCTGGTACGAGCAGTACTTC. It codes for CASSAQGAAWYEQYF.

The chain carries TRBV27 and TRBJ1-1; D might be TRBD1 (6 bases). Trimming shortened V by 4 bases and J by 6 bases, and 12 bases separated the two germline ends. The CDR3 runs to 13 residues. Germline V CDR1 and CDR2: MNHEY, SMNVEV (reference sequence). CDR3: CASSSRGGAEAFF. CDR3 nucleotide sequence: TGTGCCAGCAGTTCGAGGGGGGGGGCTGAAGCTTTCTTT.

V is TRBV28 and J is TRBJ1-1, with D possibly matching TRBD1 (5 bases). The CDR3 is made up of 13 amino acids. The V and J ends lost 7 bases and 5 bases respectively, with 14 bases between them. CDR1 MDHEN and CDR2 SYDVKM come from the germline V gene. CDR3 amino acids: CASNAGILTEAFF. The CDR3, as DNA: TGTGCCAGCAATGCAGGGATTCTGACTGAAGCTTTCTTT.

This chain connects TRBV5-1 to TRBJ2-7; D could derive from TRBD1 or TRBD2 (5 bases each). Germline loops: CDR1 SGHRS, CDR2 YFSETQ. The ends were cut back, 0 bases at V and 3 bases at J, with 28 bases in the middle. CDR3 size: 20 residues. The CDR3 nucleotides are TGCGCCAGCAGCTTGGCCGTGACAGCACAAACTGGGCTAGCCGGCTACGAGCAGTACTTC. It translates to CASSLAVTAQTGLAGYEQYF.

The CDR3 sequence: CASSYRGQTYEQYF. The CDR3 DNA sequence: TGTGCCAGCAGTTACCGAGGACAGACTTACGAGCAGTACTTC. The chain is built from TRBV6-6 and TRBJ2-7; maybe TRBD1 (6 bases). Germline CDR1 is MNHNY and CDR2 is SVGAGI (reference sequence). Deletions cut 2 bases from V and 4 bases from J, with 12 bases between. The CDR3 sequence is 14 residues long.

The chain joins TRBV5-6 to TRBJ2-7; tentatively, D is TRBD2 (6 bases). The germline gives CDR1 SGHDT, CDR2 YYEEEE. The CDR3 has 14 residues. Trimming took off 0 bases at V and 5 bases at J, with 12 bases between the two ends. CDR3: CASSLVRGSDEQYF. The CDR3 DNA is TGTGCCAGCAGCTTGGTGCGGGGATCGGACGAGCAGTACTTC.

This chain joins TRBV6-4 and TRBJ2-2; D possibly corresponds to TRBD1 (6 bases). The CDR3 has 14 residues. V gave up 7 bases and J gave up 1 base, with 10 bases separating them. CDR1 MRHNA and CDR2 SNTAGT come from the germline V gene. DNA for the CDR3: TGTGCCAGCAAGGCGACAGGGAACACCGGGGAGCTGTTTTTT. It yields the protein CASKATGNTGELFF.

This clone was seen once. Here the CDR3 DNA reads TGTGCCAGCAGCTTAAGATCGGGTGGTTGGGACAGGGGTAGAGAAAAACTGTTTTTT. It codes for CASSLRSGGWDRGREKLFF. The J gene is TRBJ1-4, the V gene TRBV7-2; 10 nucleotides agree with TRBD1. The CDR3 totals 19 residues. J gave up 8 bases and V 2 bases, and 17 bases lay outside the gene matches. The V gene's germline CDR1 is SGHTA and CDR2 FQGNSA. Together with reference TRBV7-2 and TRBJ1-4, the CDR3 gives the full variable domain: GAGVSQSPSNKVTEKGKDVELRCDPISGHTALYWYRQSLGQGLEFLIYFQGNSAPDKSGLPSDRFSAERTGGSVSTLTIQRTQQEDSAVYLCASSLRSGGWDRGREKLFFGSGTQLSVL.

The CDR3 DNA is TGCGCCAGCAGCCGGCAGGGGGAGGAGAACACCGGGGAGCTGTTTTTT. Amino acids: CASSRQGEENTGELFF. The chain joins TRBV5-1 to TRBJ2-2, with a tentative D call TRBD1 (7 bases). V was cut by 4 bases and J by 1 base, with 14 bases left in between. Per germline, CDR1 SGHRS and CDR2 YFSETQ. This CDR3 is 16 amino acids long.

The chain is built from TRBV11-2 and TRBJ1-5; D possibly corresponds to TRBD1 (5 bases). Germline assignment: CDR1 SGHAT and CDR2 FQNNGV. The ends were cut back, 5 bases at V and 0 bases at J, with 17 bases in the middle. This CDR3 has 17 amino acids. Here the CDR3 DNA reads TGTGCCAGCAGCCCGGGTCGGGGCCATCATAGCAATCAGCCCCAGCATTTT. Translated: CASSPGRGHHSNQPQHF.

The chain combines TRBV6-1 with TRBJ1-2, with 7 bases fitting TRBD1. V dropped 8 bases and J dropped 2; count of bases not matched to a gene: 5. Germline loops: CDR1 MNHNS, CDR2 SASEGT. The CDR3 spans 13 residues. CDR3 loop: CASGLQGNYGYTF. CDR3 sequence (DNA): TGTGCCAGCGGATTACAGGGGAACTATGGCTACACCTTC.

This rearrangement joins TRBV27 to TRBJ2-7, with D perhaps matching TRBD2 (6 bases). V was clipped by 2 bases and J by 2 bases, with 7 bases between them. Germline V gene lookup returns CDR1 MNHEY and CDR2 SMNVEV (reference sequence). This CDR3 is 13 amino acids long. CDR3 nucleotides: TGTGCCAGCAGTTTAGCGGGGACCTACGAGCAGTACTTC. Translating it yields CASSLAGTYEQYF.

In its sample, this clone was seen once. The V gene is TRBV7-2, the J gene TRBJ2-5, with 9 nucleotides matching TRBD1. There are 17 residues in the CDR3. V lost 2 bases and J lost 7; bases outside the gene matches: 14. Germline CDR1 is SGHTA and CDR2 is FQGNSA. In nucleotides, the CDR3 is TGTGCCAGCAGCTTAAATGCTGGGACAGGGCCCGATGGGACCCAGTACTTC. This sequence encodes CASSLNAGTGPDGTQYF.

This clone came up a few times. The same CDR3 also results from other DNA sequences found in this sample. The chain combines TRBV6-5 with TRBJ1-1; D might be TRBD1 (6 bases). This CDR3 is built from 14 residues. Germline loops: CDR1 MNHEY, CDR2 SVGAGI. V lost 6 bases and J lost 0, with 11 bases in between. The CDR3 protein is CASRKQGMNTEAFF. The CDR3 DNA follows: TGTGCCAGCAGGAAACAGGGCATGAACACTGAAGCTTTCTTT.

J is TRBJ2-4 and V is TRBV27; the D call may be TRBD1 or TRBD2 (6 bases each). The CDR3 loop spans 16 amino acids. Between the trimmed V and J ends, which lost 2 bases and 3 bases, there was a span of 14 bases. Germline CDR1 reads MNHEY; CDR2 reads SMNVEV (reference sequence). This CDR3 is CASSLVGGSVKNIQYF. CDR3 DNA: TGTGCCAGCAGTTTAGTGGGGGGCTCTGTCAAAAACATTCAGTACTTC.

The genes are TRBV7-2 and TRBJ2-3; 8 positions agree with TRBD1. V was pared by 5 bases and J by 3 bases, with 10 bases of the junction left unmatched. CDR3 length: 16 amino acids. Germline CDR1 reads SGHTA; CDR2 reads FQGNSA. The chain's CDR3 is CASSKGTGALTDTQYF. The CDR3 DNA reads TGTGCCAGCAGCAAGGGGACAGGTGCTTTGACAGATACGCAGTATTTT.

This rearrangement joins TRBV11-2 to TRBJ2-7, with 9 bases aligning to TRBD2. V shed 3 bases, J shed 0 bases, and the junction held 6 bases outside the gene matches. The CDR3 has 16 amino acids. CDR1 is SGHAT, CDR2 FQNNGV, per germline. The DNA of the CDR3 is TGTGCCAGCAGCTTCGGGACTAGCCGGTACTCCTACGAGCAGTACTTC. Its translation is CASSFGTSRYSYEQYF.

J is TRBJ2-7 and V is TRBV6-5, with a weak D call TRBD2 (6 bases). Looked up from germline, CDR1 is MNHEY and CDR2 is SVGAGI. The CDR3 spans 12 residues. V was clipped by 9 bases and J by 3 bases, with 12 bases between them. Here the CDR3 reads CASSGGDYEQYF. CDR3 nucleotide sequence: TGTGCCAGTAGCGGAGGGGACTACGAGCAGTACTTC.

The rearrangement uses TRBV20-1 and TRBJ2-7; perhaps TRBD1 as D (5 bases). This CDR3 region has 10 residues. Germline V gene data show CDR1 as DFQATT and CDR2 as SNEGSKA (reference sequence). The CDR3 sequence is CRQAAYEQYF. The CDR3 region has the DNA TGCAGACAGGCCGCCTACGAGCAGTACTTC.

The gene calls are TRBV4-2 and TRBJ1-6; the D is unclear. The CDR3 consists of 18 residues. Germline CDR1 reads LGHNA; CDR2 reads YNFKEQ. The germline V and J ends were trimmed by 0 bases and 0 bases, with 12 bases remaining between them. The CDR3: CASSQDLGGSSYNSPLHF. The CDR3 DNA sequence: TGTGCCAGCAGCCAAGATCTTGGAGGGAGCTCCTATAATTCACCCCTCCACTTT.

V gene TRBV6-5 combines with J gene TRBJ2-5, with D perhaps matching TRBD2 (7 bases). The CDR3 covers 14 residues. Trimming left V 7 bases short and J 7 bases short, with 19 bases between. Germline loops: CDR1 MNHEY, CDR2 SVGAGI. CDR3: CASTDRRGAGTQYF. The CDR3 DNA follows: TGTGCCAGCACCGACCGACGGGGGGCCGGGACCCAGTACTTC.

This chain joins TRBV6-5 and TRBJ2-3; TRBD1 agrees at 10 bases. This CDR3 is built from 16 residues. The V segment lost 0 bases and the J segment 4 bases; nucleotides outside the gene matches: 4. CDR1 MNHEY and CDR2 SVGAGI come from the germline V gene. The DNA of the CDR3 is TGTGCCAGCAGTTACTCCGGGACAGGGGTTCCAGATACGCAGTATTTT. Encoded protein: CASSYSGTGVPDTQYF.

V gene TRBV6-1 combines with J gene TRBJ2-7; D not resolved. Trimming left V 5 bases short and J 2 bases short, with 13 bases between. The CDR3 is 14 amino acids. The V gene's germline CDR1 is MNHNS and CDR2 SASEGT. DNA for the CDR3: TGTGCCAGCAGTAATATCGGCTCGACCTACGAGCAGTACTTC. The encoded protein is CASSNIGSTYEQYF.

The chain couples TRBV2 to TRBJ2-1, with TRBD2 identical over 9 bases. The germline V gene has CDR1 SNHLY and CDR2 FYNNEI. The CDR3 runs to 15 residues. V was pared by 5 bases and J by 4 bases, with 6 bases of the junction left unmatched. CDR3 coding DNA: TGTGCCAGCAGTTTGGTAGCGGGAGCTTACAATGAGCAGTTCTTC. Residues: CASSLVAGAYNEQFF.

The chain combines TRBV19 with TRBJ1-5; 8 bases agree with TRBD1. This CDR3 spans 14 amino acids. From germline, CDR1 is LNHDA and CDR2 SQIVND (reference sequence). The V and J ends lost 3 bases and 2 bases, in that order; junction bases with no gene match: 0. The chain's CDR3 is CASSMTGGNQPQHF. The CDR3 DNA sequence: TGTGCCAGTAGTATGACAGGGGGCAATCAGCCCCAGCATTTT.

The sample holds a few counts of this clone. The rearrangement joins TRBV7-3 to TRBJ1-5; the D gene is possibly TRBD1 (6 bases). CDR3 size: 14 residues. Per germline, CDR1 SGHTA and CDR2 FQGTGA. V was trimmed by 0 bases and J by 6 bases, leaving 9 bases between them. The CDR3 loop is CASSLTGGSQPQHF. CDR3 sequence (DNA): TGTGCCAGCAGCTTAACGGGGGGCAGTCAGCCCCAGCATTTT.